The entry that follows covers one T cell receptor beta chain sequence. This record belongs to a study of blood T cell repertoires in COVID-19. Whole-study context: Spain, Italy and the United States supplied samples that represented acute and convalescent COVID-19. From T cells, B-cell-depleted T cells, or PBMCs came the material, which was cDNA or gDNA.

In the original processing: Estimation of nucleated cell counts relied on the amplification of reference gene primers. Produced via immunoSEQ multiplex PCR; TCRdb's table is partial and in-frame only. The D gene and trimming were derived from the DNA, and the V and J assignments and clone size from that table. The sample lists 90,000 to 150,000 clones; 88% were seen once. The germline V and J ends were trimmed by 2 bases and 7 bases, with 15 bases remaining between them. From germline, CDR1 is LGHDT and CDR2 YNNKEL (reference sequence). The CDR3 extends over 14 amino acids. The receptor's source is a woman between 45 and 60 years old with active or convalescent COVID-19. The rearrangement joins TRBV3-1 (or the pseudogene TRBV3-2) to TRBJ2-7; D gene uncertain. The sample taken for sequencing was peripheral blood. The chain's CDR3 is CASSQSPARVEQYF. In DNA form, the CDR3 reads TGTGCCAGCAGCCAATCCCCCGCTCGGGTGGAGCAGTACTTC.